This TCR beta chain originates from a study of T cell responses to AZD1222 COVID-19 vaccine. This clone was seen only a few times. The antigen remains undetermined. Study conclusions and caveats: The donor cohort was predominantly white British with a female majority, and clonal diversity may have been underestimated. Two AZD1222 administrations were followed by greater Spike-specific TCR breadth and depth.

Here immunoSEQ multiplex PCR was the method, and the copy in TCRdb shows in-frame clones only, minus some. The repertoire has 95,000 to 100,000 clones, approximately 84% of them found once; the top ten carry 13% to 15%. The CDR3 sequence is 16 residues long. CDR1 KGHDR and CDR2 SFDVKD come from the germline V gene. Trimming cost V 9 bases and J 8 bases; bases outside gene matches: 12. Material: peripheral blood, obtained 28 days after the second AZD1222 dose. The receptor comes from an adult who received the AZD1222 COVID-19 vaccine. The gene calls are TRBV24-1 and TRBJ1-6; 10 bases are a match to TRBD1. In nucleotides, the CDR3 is TGTGCCACCGTAATTGGACGCGGGACAGGGGATTCACCCCTCCACTTT. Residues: CATVIGRGTGDSPLHF.